A single T cell receptor (beta chain) is shown here with its context. Its specificity is unknown. TCRbeta library construction was performed incorporating unique molecular identifiers. Each CDR3 protein gets one entry after TCRdb re-called the PCR reads with MiXCR. Among 280,000 or so distinct CDR3 sequences listed, roughly 12% were seen once. The entry originates in a study of T-cell reconstitution after alpha-beta-depleted transplantation in children. Findings and limits, study-wide: Alpha-beta T cells about two months after transplant reportedly derived from several hundred expanded graft clones.

The CDR3 runs 18 residues. The ends lost 5 bases at V and 7 bases at J; junction bases unmatched: 15. The TCR originated in a male patient aged 2 to 9 who had a stem cell transplant for chronic granulomatous disease, so the T cells may come from the graft donor. The chain joins TRBV12-3 or TRBV12-4 to TRBJ1-6; 9 bases fit TRBD1. Material: peripheral blood, obtained 180 days after TCRalphabeta/CD19-depleted stem cell transplant. The CDR3 reads CASSGDRVGTVPNSPLHF. The CDR3 nucleotides read TGTGCCAGCAGTGGGGACAGGGTGGGTACGGTCCCGAATTCACCCCTCCACTTT.